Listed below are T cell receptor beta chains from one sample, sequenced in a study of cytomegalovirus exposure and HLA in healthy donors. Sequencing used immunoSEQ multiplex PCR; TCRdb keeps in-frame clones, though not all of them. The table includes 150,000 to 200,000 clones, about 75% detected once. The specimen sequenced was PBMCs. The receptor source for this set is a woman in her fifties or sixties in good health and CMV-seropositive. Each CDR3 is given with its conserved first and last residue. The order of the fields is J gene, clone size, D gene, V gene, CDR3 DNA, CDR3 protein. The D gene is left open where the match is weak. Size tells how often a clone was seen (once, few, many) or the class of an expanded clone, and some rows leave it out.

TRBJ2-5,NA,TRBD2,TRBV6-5,TGTGCCAGCAGGAGGACTAGCGGGCAAGAGACCCAGTACTTC,CASRRTSGQETQYF
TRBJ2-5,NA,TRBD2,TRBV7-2,TGTGCCAGCAGCTTAGACGGGGGGATTAGCGGGGGGACCCAGTACTTC,CASSLDGGISGGTQYF
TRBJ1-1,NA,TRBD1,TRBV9,TGTGCCAGCAGCCGTGACAGGGATGAAGCTTTCTTT,CASSRDRDEAFF
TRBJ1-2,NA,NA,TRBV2,TGTGCAAAGCGGAGTGGAGGCTACACCTTC,CAKRSGGYTF
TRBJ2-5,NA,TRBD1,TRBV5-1,TGCGCCAGCAGTCCCGGGACAGGGGAGGAGACCCAGTACTTC,CASSPGTGEETQYF
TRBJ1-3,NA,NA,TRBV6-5,TGTGCCAGCAGTTACTCAGGACAGAATGGAAACACCATATATTTT,CASSYSGQNGNTIYF
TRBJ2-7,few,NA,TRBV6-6,TGTGCCACCACGGAGGTAGTAACCTACGAGCAGTACTTC,CATTEVVTYEQYF
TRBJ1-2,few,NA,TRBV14,TGTGCCAGCAGCGCGCTGGGGCCGGGCTATGGCTACACCTTC,CASSALGPGYGYTF
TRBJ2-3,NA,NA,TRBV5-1,TGCGCCAGCAGCCCCGCGGGTACAGATACGCAGTATTTT,CASSPAGTDTQYF
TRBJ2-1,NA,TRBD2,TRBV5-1,TGCGCCAGCAGCTTGACTAGCGGGAGGATTAATGAGCAGTTCTTC,CASSLTSGRINEQFF
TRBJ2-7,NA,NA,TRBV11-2,TGTGCCAGCAGCTTAGGCGGTGTCGTCTACGAGCAGTACTTC,CASSLGGVVYEQYF
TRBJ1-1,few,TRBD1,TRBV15,TGTGCCACCAGCAGCCGGGACAGGGACACTGAAGCTTTCTTT,CATSSRDRDTEAFF
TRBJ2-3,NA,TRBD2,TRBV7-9,TGTGCCAGCAGCGGATCCGGGACTAGCGACACAGATACGCAGTATTTT,CASSGSGTSDTDTQYF
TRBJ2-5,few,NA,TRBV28,TGTGCCAGCAGTTTACAGGAGACCCAGTACTTC,CASSLQETQYF
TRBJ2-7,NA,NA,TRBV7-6,TGTGCCAGCAGCTCCACAGATGAGCAGTACTTC,CASSSTDEQYF
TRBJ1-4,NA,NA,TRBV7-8,TGTGCCAGCAGCTTGGGGCAGGGTCGGGGGGAAAAACTGTTTTTT,CASSLGQGRGEKLFF
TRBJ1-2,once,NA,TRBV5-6,TGTGCCAGCTCAGGTGGGGGGAACTATGGCTACACCTTC,CASSGGGNYGYTF
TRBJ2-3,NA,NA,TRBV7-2,TGTGCCAGCAGCTTCGGGGGATTCACAGATACGCAGTATTTT,CASSFGGFTDTQYF
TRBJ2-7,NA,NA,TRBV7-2,TGTGCCAGTCATGGGGCCTCCTACGAGCAGTACTTC,CASHGASYEQYF
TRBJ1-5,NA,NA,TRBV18,TGTGCCAGCTCACCGGCAGGGGGCAATCAGCCCCAGCATTTT,CASSPAGGNQPQHF
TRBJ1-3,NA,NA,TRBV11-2,TGTGCCAGCAGCTTCCTCCAGGGCGGACGGTCTGGAAACACCATATATTTT,CASSFLQGGRSGNTIYF
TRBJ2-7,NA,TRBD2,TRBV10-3,TGTGCCATCAGTGAGTCCGGGACTAGCTCTACCTACGAGCAGTACTTC,CAISESGTSSTYEQYF
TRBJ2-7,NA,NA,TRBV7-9,TGTGCCAGCAGCCAAATCAGGACTTCATACGAGCAGTACTTC,CASSQIRTSYEQYF
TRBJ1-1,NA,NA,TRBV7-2,TGTGCCAGCAGCTCAACAGGGTACACTGAAGCTTTCTTT,CASSSTGYTEAFF
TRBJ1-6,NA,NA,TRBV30,TGTGCCTCGGGGGTATTCAATTCACCCCTCCACTTT,CASGVFNSPLHF